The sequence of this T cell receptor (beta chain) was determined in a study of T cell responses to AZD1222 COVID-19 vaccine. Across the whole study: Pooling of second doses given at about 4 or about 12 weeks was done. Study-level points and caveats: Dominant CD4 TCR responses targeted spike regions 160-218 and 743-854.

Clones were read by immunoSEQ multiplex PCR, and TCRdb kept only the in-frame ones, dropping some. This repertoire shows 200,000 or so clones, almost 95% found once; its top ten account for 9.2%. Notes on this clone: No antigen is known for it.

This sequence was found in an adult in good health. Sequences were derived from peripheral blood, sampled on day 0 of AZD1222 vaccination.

The CDR3 DNA sequence: TGTGCCAGCAGCCCTTCGGGTGGGCTATCCCCCAATGAGCAGTTCTTC. Translation gives CASSPSGGLSPNEQFF. The chain links TRBV5-4 to TRBJ2-1, with D unresolved. This CDR3 contains 16 residues. Deletions cut 4 bases from V and 6 bases from J, with 20 bases between. The germline V gene has CDR1 SGHNT and CDR2 YYREEE (reference sequence).